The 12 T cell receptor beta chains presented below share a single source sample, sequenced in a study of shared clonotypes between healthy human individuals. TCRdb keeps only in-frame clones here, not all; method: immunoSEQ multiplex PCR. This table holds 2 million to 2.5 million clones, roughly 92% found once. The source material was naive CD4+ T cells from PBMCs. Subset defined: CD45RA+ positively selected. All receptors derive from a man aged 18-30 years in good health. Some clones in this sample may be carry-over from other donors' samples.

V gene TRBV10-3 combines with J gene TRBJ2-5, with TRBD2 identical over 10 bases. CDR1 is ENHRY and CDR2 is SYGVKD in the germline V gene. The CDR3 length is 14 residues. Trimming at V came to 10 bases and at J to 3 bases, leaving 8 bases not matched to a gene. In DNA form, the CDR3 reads TGTGCCACCAAAACCACTAGCGGGAAAGAGACCCAGTACTTC. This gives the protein CATKTTSGKETQYF.

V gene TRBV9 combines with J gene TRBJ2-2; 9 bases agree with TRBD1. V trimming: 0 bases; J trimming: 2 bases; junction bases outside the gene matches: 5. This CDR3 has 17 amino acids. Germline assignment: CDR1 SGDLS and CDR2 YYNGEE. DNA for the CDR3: TGTGCCAGCAGCGTAGAAGGGACAGGGCTTAACACCGGGGAGCTGTTTTTT. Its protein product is CASSVEGTGLNTGELFF.

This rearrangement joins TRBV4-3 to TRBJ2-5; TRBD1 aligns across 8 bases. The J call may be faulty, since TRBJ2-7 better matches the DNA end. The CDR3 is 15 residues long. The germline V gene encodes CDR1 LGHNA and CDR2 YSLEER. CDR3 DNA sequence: TGCGCCAGCAGCCAAGGGGGACAGGAAACCTACGAGCAGTACTTC. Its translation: CASSQGGQETYEQYF.

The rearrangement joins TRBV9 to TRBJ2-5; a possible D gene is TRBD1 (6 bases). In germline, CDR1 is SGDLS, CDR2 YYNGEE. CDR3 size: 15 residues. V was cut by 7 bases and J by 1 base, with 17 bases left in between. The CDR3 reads CASGGPGRGQETQYF. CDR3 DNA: TGTGCCAGCGGGGGCCCGGGCAGGGGCCAAGAGACCCAGTACTTC.

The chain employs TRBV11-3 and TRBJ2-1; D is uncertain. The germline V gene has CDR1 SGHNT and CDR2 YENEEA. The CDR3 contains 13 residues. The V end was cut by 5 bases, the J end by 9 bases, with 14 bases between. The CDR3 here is CASSPGRYGEQFF. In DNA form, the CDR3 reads TGTGCCAGCAGCCCAGGACGGTACGGTGAGCAGTTCTTC.

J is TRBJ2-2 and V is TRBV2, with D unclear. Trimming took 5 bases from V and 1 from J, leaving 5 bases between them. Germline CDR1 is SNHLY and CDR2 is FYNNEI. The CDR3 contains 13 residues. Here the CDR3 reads CASSYQNTGELFF. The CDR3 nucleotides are TGTGCCAGCAGTTACCAGAACACCGGGGAGCTGTTTTTT.

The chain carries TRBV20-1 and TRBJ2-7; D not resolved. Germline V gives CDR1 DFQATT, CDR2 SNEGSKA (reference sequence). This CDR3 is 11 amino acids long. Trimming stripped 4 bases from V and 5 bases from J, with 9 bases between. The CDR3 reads CSAMRRDEQYF. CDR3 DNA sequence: TGCAGTGCTATGAGGCGCGACGAGCAGTACTTC.

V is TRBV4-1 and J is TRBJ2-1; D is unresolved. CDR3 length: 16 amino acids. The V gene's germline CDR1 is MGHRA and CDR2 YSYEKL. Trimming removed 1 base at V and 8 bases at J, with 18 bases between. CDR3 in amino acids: CASSQGYVSGADEQFF. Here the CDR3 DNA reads TGCGCCAGCAGCCAAGGTTATGTGTCCGGAGCCGATGAGCAGTTCTTC.

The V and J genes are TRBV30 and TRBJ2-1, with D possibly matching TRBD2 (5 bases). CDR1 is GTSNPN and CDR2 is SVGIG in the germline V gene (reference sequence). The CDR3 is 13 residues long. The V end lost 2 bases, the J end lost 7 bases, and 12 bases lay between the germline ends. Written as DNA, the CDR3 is TGTGCCTGGAGTACACTAGGAGTTAATGAGCAGTTCTTC. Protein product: CAWSTLGVNEQFF. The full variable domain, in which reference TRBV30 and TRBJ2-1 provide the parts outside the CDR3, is SQTIHQWPATLVQPVGSPLSLECTVEGTSNPNLYWYRQAAGRGLQLLFYSVGIGQISSEVPQNLSASRPQDRQFILSSKKLLLSDSGFYLCAWSTLGVNEQFFGPGTRLTVL.

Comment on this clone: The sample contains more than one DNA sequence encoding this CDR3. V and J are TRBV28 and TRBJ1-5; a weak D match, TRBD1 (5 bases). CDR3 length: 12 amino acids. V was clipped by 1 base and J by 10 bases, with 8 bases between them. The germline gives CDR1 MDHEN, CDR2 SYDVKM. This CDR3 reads CASSLLGQPQHF. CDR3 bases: TGTGCCAGCAGTTTATTGGGGCAACCCCAGCATTTT.

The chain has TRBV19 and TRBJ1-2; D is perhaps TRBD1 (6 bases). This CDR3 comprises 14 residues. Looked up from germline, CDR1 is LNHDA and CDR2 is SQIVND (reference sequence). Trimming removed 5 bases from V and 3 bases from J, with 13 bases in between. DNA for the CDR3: TGTGCCAGTAGTTTCCGGGACAAGTACTATGGCTACACCTTC. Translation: CASSFRDKYYGYTF.

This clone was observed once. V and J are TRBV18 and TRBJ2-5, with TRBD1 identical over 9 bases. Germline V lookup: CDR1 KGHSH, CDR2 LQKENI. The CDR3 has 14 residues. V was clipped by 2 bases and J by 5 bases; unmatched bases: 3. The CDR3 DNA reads TGTGCCAGCTCACCAATCGGACAGGGGGAGACCCAGTACTTC. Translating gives CASSPIGQGETQYF. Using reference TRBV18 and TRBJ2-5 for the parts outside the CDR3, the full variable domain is NAGVMQNPRHLVRRRGQEARLRCSPMKGHSHVYWYRQLPEEGLKFMVYLQKENIIDESGMPKERFSAEFPKEGPSILRIQQVVRGDSAAYFCASSPIGQGETQYFGPGTRLLVL.